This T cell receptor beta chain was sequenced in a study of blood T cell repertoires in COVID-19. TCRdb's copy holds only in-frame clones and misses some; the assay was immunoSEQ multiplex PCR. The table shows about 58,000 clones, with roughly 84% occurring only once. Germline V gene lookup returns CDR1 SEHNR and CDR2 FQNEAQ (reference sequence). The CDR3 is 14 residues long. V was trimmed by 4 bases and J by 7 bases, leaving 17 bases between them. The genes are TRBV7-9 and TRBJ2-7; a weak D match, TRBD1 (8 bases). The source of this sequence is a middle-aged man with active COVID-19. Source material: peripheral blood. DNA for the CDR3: TGTGCCAGCAGCTCACAGGGGGGGATAGAGGAGCAGTACTTC. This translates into CASSSQGGIEEQYF.